This is a list of T cell receptor beta chains from one sample in a study of blood T cell repertoires in COVID-19. Repertoires were generated with immunoSEQ multiplex PCR, while TCRdb's copy carries only in-frame clones and drops some. There are about 380,000 clones in the sample; 81% occur only once, and around 1% lies in the top ten. The sample consisted of peripheral blood. The receptors shown here come from a human donor with acute or convalescent COVID-19. The donor label of this sample is uncertain. CDR3s include the opening cysteine and the closing phenylalanine or tryptophan. D genes are given only for firm matches. For some rows the clone size is stated as once, few or many, or as a class when expanded; others skip it.

>13|-|TRBV7-8|TRBJ1-5|-
CASSPDSRQPQHF
TGTGCCAGCAGCCCGGACAGTCGACAGCCCCAGCATTTT
>12|-|TRBV28|TRBJ1-2|-
CASSPLIQGLSF
TGTGCCAGCAGTCCCTTAATACAGGGCCTCTCCTTC
>14|-|TRBV28|TRBJ2-5|-
CASSSPGWGETQYF
TGTGCCAGCAGTTCACCAGGGTGGGGAGAGACCCAGTACTTC
>13|once|TRBV7-2|TRBJ1-2|TRBD1
CASSPYRGRSYTF
TGTGCCAGCAGCCCATACAGGGGAAGAAGCTACACCTTC
>15|-|TRBV28|TRBJ1-1|-
CASSPQTSRYTEAFF
TGTGCCAGCAGTCCCCAGACCTCGAGGTACACTGAAGCTTTCTTT
>20|-|TRBV5-8|TRBJ2-3|TRBD2
CASSLGFGPGGTIGTDTQYF
TGTGCCAGCAGCTTGGGATTCGGGCCGGGTGGGACTATTGGCACAGATACGCAGTATTTT
>15|-|TRBV2|TRBJ1-1|-
CASSAPFAVNTEAFF
TGTGCCAGCAGTGCTCCGTTTGCGGTGAACACTGAAGCTTTCTTT
>16|-|TRBV6-5|TRBJ1-2|-
CASSYTTQVSGYGYTF
TGTGCCAGCAGTTACACCACGCAGGTATCGGGATATGGCTACACCTTC
>13|-|TRBV18|TRBJ2-7|TRBD2
CASSLWEGRAQYF
TGTGCCAGCTCACTATGGGAGGGCCGGGCGCAGTACTTC
>15|few|TRBV6-4|TRBJ1-1|-
CASSGGGKKNTEAFF
TGTGCCAGCAGTGGGGGGGGAAAGAAAAACACTGAAGCTTTCTTT
>15|-|TRBV2|TRBJ2-3|-
CASSADTLSTDTQYF
TGTGCCAGCAGCGCGGACACCCTTAGCACAGATACGCAGTATTTT
>16|-|TRBV24-1|TRBJ2-2|TRBD2
CATSDLAGGDTGELFF
TGTGCCACCAGTGATTTGGCGGGGGGGGACACCGGGGAGCTGTTTTTT
>16|-|TRBV3-1/TRBV3-2|TRBJ2-2|TRBD2
CASSPRAGGVAGELFF
TGTGCCAGCAGCCCCCGGGCGGGAGGGGTTGCCGGGGAGCTGTTTTTT
>14|-|TRBV30|TRBJ2-7|TRBD1
CAWAPGAGGREQYF
TGTGCCTGGGCGCCTGGCGCAGGGGGACGGGAGCAGTACTTC
>18|-|TRBV5-1|TRBJ2-2|TRBD2
CASSLVSPGTIISGELFF
TGCGCCAGCAGCTTGGTTTCCCCCGGGACTATCATCTCCGGGGAGCTGTTTTTT
>14|-|TRBV10-3|TRBJ2-1|TRBD2
CAISGGGRGNEQFF
TGTGCCATCAGTGGGGGCGGGAGAGGAAATGAGCAGTTCTTC
>11|-|TRBV29-1|TRBJ1-2|TRBD1
CSVGQGYGYTF
TGCAGCGTTGGACAGGGATATGGCTACACCTTC
>14|once|TRBV2|TRBJ1-5|-
CASGRISSISPQHF
TGTGCCAGCGGGCGTATCAGCTCTATCAGCCCCCAGCATTTT
>18|-|TRBV6-2/TRBV6-3|TRBJ2-1|TRBD2
CASSYDLAGGLKVNEQFF
TGTGCCAGCAGTTACGATCTAGCGGGAGGGCTTAAAGTCAATGAGCAGTTCTTC
>16|once|TRBV19|TRBJ1-6|-
CASSTPTTGWNSPLHF
TGTGCCAGTAGTACTCCCACGACAGGTTGGAATTCACCCCTCCACTTT
>18|-|TRBV18|TRBJ2-5|TRBD1
CASSPLPPGQRPQETQYF
TGTGCCAGCTCACCATTACCCCCGGGACAGAGACCTCAAGAGACCCAGTACTTC
>15|-|TRBV7-2|TRBJ1-5|TRBD1
CASSLAIDRDQPQHF
TGTGCCAGCAGCTTAGCGATAGACAGGGATCAGCCCCAGCATTTT
>14|-|TRBV10-3|TRBJ1-4|TRBD1
CAISGTGTNEKLFF
TGTGCCATCAGTGGGACAGGGACTAATGAAAAACTGTTTTTT
>17|-|TRBV9|TRBJ1-3|-
CASSVATVGAAGNTIYF
TGTGCCAGCAGCGTAGCTACGGTGGGGGCGGCTGGAAACACCATATATTTT
>14|many|TRBV7-8|TRBJ1-1|-
CASSKTEVNTEAFF
TGTGCCAGCAGCAAGACTGAAGTGAACACTGAAGCTTTCTTT
>15|-|TRBV6-5|TRBJ2-1|TRBD2
CASKTSGRTYNEQFF
TGTGCCAGCAAGACTAGCGGGAGGACGTACAATGAGCAGTTCTTC
>16|-|TRBV19|TRBJ2-2|TRBD1
CASIPRTGLPTGELFF
TGTGCCAGTATCCCCCGGACAGGGCTCCCAACCGGGGAGCTGTTTTTT
>13|-|TRBV10-1|TRBJ2-3|TRBD2
CASSTSGGYTQYF
TGCGCCAGCTCGACTAGCGGGGGTTATACGCAGTATTTT
>14|few|TRBV5-1|TRBJ2-1|TRBD2
CASSAGGPYNEQFF
TGCGCCAGCAGTGCGGGGGGGCCCTACAATGAGCAGTTCTTC
>12|-|TRBV14|TRBJ1-2|-
CASSQDVYGYTF
TGTGCCAGCAGCCAAGACGTCTATGGCTACACCTTC
>14|-|TRBV13|TRBJ1-3|-
CASSYRGSGNTIYF
TGTGCCAGCAGCTACCGGGGGTCTGGAAACACCATATATTTT
>15|-|TRBV6-5|TRBJ2-3|TRBD1
CASRVPGQGADTQYF
TGTGCCAGCAGAGTACCGGGACAGGGGGCAGATACGCAGTATTTT